This T cell receptor (beta chain) was recorded in a study of technical replicates of blood from a handful of donors. Germline V CDR1 and CDR2: SGHNT, YENEEA. V shed 5 bases and J 8 bases; nucleotides not matched to a gene: 13. CDR3 length: 16 amino acids. The repertoire was sequenced with immunoSEQ multiplex PCR; TCRdb's copy has only in-frame clones and lacks some. This table holds roughly 7,000 clones, almost 97% found once. This sequence was found in a human donor in good health. The chain couples TRBV11-3 to TRBJ2-1, with 9 nucleotides matching TRBD1. Material for sequencing was PBMCs. The CDR3 DNA reads TGTGCCAGCAGCCTCCTCGGGGGGACAGGGTTCGATGAGCAGTTCTTC. Translated: CASSLLGGTGFDEQFF.